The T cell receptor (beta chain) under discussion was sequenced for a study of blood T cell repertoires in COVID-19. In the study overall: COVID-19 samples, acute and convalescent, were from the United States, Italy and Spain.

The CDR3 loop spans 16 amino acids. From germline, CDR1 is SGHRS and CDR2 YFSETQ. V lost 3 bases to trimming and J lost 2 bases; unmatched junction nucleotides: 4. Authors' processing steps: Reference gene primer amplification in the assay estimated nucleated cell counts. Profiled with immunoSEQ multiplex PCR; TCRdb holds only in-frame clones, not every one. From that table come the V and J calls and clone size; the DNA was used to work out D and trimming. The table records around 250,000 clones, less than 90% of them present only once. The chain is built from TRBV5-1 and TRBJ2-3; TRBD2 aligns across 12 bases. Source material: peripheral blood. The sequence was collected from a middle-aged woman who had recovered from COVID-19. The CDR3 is CASSSGLAGPTDTQYF. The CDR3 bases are TGCGCCAGCAGCTCCGGACTAGCGGGGCCCACAGATACGCAGTATTTT. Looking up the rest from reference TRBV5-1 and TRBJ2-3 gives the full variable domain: KAGVTQTPRYLIKTRGQQVTLSCSPISGHRSVSWYQQTPGQGLQFLFEYFSETQRNKGNFPGRFSGRQFSNSRSEMNVSTLELGDSALYLCASSSGLAGPTDTQYFGPGTRLTVL.